Listed below are T cell receptor beta chains from one sample, sequenced in a study of T cells in Graves' hyperthyroidism and ophthalmopathy. TCRdb reanalysed the multiplex PCR reads using MiXCR and keeps one entry per CDR3 protein. The data hold hundreds of thousands of distinct CDR3 sequences, with roughly 15% observed a single time. Sequencing was done on a sample of blood. The receptors derive from a woman aged 40 to 50 with Graves' ophthalmopathy. CDR3s include the opening cysteine and the closing phenylalanine or tryptophan. D genes are given only for firm matches. Clone size is given for some rows only: seen once, a few or many times, or a class if the clone is expanded.

many	TRBV11-3	-	TRBJ2-1	16	CASSLGDPSSYNEQFF	TGTGCCAGCAGCTTAGGGGACCCGAGCTCCTACAATGAGCAGTTCTTC
many	TRBV9	-	TRBJ1-1	13	CASSAVRGTEAFF	TGTGCCAGCAGCGCCGTGAGGGGCACTGAAGCTTTCTTT
many	TRBV27	-	TRBJ2-5	13	CASSLQGQETQYF	TGTGCCAGCAGTCTGCAGGGGCAAGAGACCCAGTACTTC
many	TRBV29-1	TRBD1	TRBJ2-6	16	CSVEGADRPGANVLTF	TGCAGCGTTGAAGGGGCGGACAGGCCTGGGGCCAACGTCCTGACTTTC
-	TRBV6-1	-	TRBJ2-7	13	CASSDGWEDEQYF	TGTGCCAGCAGTGATGGATGGGAGGACGAGCAGTACTTC
many	TRBV7-8	TRBD1	TRBJ2-7	14	CASSRFGQAYEQYF	TGTGCCAGCAGCCGTTTCGGACAGGCTTACGAGCAGTACTTC
-	TRBV27	-	TRBJ1-6	17	CASSRLGRSSYNSPLHF	TGTGCCAGCAGTCGATTAGGACGGAGCTCCTATAATTCACCCCTCCACTTT
many	TRBV7-8	-	TRBJ1-2	17	CASSLRPGTATNYGYTF	TGTGCCAGCAGCTTAAGGCCTGGGACGGCTACTAACTATGGCTACACCTTC
few	TRBV7-2	TRBD1	TRBJ2-7	13	CASSQAGGHEQYF	TGTGCCAGCAGCCAGGCAGGGGGCCACGAGCAGTACTTC
many	TRBV20-1	-	TRBJ2-7	12	CSAPEGPNEQYF	TGCAGTGCCCCCGAGGGCCCGAACGAGCAGTACTTC
many	TRBV6-2/TRBV6-3	-	TRBJ1-5	15	CASSSPTGGNQPQHF	TGTGCCAGCAGTTCCCCGACAGGCGGCAATCAGCCCCAGCATTTT
-	TRBV4-3	-	TRBJ2-7	15	CASSQARDFSYEQYF	TGCGCCAGCAGCCAGGCGAGGGACTTTTCCTACGAGCAGTACTTC
many	TRBV28	-	TRBJ1-1	13	CASSGGANTEAFF	TGTGCTTCCTCTGGGGGGGCGAACACTGAAGCTTTCTTT
-	TRBV29-1	TRBD2	TRBJ2-7	18	CSVGTPTSGRAPSYEQYF	TGCAGCGTTGGGACCCCGACTAGCGGGAGGGCCCCATCCTACGAGCAGTACTTC
many	TRBV28	TRBD1	TRBJ1-2	14	CASSLLTGFNGYTF	TGTGCCAGCAGTTTATTGACAGGGTTCAATGGCTACACCTTC
few	TRBV24-1	-	TRBJ1-1	10	CATSVVWAFF	TGTGCCACCAGTGTGGTGTGGGCTTTCTTT
many	TRBV24-1	TRBD2	TRBJ2-5	17	CATSDPEHLAGQETQYF	TGTGCCACCAGTGATCCCGAACACCTAGCGGGACAAGAGACCCAGTACTTC
many	TRBV7-2	-	TRBJ2-5	14	CASSLERGFETQYF	TGTGCCAGCAGCTTAGAACGAGGTTTCGAGACCCAGTACTTC
-	TRBV6-2/TRBV6-3	TRBD1	TRBJ2-3	15	CASSIPGQGADTQYF	TGTGCCAGCAGTATCCCGGGACAGGGAGCAGATACGCAGTATTTT
few	TRBV28	-	TRBJ1-5	14	CASSPPHLNQPQHF	TGTGCCAGCAGTCCCCCCCATCTTAATCAGCCCCAGCATTTT
many	TRBV29-1	-	TRBJ2-5	12	CSVRAEQETQYF	TGCAGCGTTAGGGCAGAACAAGAGACCCAGTACTTC
-	TRBV12-3/TRBV12-4	-	TRBJ1-6	14	CASSPGPANSPLHF	TGTGCCAGCAGCCCCGGACCGGCAAATTCACCCCTCCACTTT
many	TRBV11-2	TRBD2	TRBJ2-2	15	CASRAYAGGTGELFF	TGTGCCAGCAGAGCCTACGCGGGAGGTACCGGGGAGCTGTTTTTT
few	TRBV12-3/TRBV12-4	TRBD2	TRBJ2-5	16	CASSPTFSGGWETQYF	TGTGCCAGCAGTCCCACATTCAGCGGGGGATGGGAGACCCAGTACTTC
many	TRBV6-2/TRBV6-3	-	TRBJ1-2	15	CASSYSKSGAAGYTF	TGTGCCAGCAGTTACTCGAAATCGGGGGCGGCTGGCTACACCTTC
-	TRBV4-1	-	TRBJ2-7	13	CASSQAGNAEQYF	TGCGCCAGCAGCCAAGCCGGGAACGCCGAGCAGTACTTC
many	TRBV12-3/TRBV12-4	-	TRBJ1-2	11	CATDGVYGYTF	TGTGCCACCGATGGCGTCTATGGCTACACCTTC
many	TRBV9	-	TRBJ2-2	18	CASSGPLGTAANTGELFF	TGTGCCAGCAGCGGACCCCTTGGCACAGCCGCGAACACCGGGGAGCTGTTTTTT
-	TRBV6-2/TRBV6-3	-	TRBJ2-2	16	CASRRGLRGNTGELFF	TGTGCCAGCAGGCGGGGACTGAGAGGGAACACCGGGGAGCTGTTTTTT
many	TRBV20-1	-	TRBJ2-7	13	CSVLEPGTYEQYF	TGCAGTGTGCTAGAACCAGGGACCTACGAGCAGTACTTC
-	TRBV5-1	-	TRBJ1-1	13	CASSLVGRSEAFF	TGCGCCAGCAGCTTGGTAGGCAGGTCTGAAGCTTTCTTT
many	TRBV27	TRBD2	TRBJ2-6	18	CASRPGTSGSSGANVLTF	TGTGCCAGCAGACCAGGGACTAGCGGGAGCTCTGGGGCCAACGTCCTGACTTTC
-	TRBV24-1	-	TRBJ1-5	15	CATSQDSYSNQPQHF	TGTGCCACCAGTCAGGACAGCTATAGCAATCAGCCCCAGCATTTT
-	TRBV20-1	TRBD2	TRBJ2-7	13	CSAAPGLEYEQYF	TGCAGTGCGGCTCCGGGACTAGAGTACGAGCAGTACTTC
many	TRBV27	TRBD1	TRBJ1-1	15	CASSPRGTGNTEAFF	TGTGCCAGCAGTCCCCGGGGGACAGGGAACACTGAAGCTTTCTTT